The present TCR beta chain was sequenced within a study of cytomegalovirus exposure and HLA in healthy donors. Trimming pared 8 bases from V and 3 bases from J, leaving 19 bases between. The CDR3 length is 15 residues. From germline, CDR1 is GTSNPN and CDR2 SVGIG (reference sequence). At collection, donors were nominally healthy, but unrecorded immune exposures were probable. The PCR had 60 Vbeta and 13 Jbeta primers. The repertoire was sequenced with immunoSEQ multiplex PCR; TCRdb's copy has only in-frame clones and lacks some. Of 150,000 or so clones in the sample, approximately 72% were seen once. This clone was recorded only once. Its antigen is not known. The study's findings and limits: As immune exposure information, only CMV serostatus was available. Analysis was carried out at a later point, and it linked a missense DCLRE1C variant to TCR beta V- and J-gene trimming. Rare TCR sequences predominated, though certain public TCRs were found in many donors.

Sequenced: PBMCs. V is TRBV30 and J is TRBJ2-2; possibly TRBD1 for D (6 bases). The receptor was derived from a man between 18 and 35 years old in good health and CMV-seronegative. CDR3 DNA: TGTGCCGGGTCAAACAGGGAAGGGGACACCGGGGAGCTGTTTTTT. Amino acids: CAGSNREGDTGELFF.